A selection of T cell receptor beta chains follows, all from one sample in a study of beta chain features in type 1 diabetes. Data came from immunoSEQ multiplex PCR; TCRdb stores just in-frame clones and leaves some out. In the table there are 20,000 to 25,000 clones, roughly 70% of which are singletons. Input material: stem cell memory CD4+ T cells from blood. These receptors originate from a woman between 40 and 50 years old with type 1 diabetes. Both conserved end residues are part of each CDR3. Each record gives: V gene, D gene, J gene, clone size, CDR3 DNA, CDR3 protein. The D gene is left open where the match is weak. For some rows the clone size is stated as once, few or many, or as a class when expanded; others skip it.

V: TRBV19
D: NA
J: TRBJ1-2
size: NA
DNA: TGTGCCAGTAGCATGCAGGCCCAGGGGACATGGGATGGCTACACCTTC
CDR3: CASSMQAQGTWDGYTF

V: TRBV5-1
D: NA
J: TRBJ1-2
size: NA
DNA: TGCGCCAGCAGCTCGACAGTCCCCTCGGGCTATGGCTACACCTTC
CDR3: CASSSTVPSGYGYTF

V: TRBV4-3
D: NA
J: TRBJ2-2
size: few
DNA: TGCGCCAGCAGCCCGACAGGTTCTAACACCGGGGAGCTGTTTTTT
CDR3: CASSPTGSNTGELFF

V: TRBV11-1
D: NA
J: TRBJ2-7
size: few
DNA: TGTGCCAGCAGCTTTGGGGGGGCCTCCTACGAGCAGTACTTC
CDR3: CASSFGGASYEQYF

V: TRBV11-2
D: TRBD1
J: TRBJ1-2
size: few
DNA: TGTGCCAGCAGCTTAGCCCCGCTTACGACAGGGGGAAACTATGGCTACACCTTC
CDR3: CASSLAPLTTGGNYGYTF

V: TRBV10-3
D: NA
J: TRBJ2-1
size: NA
DNA: TGTGCCATCCAGAGGGCGGAGGAGGGTTACAATGAGCAGTTCTTC
CDR3: CAIQRAEEGYNEQFF

V: TRBV5-8
D: NA
J: TRBJ2-5
size: few
DNA: TGTGCCAGCAGCGGCCGGGACCAAGAGACCCAGTACTTC
CDR3: CASSGRDQETQYF

V: TRBV9
D: TRBD2
J: TRBJ2-1
size: NA
DNA: TGTGCCAGCAGCGCTGGACTAGCGGTATACAATGAGCAGTTCTTC
CDR3: CASSAGLAVYNEQFF

V: TRBV5-4
D: NA
J: TRBJ2-7
size: NA
DNA: TGTGCCAGCAGCGAAAGACTAACTAGCTCCTACGAGCAGTACTTC
CDR3: CASSERLTSSYEQYF

V: TRBV19
D: TRBD1
J: TRBJ2-5
size: few
DNA: TGTGCCACTGGGGACAGGGCGGCAGAGACCCAGTACTTC
CDR3: CATGDRAAETQYF

V: TRBV2
D: TRBD2
J: TRBJ2-3
size: NA
DNA: TGTGCCAGCAGTAGGGGCTTCCGGGGGGGCACAGATACGCAGTATTTT
CDR3: CASSRGFRGGTDTQYF

V: TRBV19
D: TRBD1
J: TRBJ1-2
size: NA
DNA: TGTGCCAGTAGTCGACAGGGCCCCTATGGCTACACCTTC
CDR3: CASSRQGPYGYTF

V: TRBV11-1
D: NA
J: TRBJ2-5
size: NA
DNA: TGTGCCAGCAGCTTAGATCGCCAGCAAGAGACCCAGTACTTC
CDR3: CASSLDRQQETQYF

V: TRBV5-8
D: NA
J: TRBJ1-2
size: NA
DNA: TGTGCCAGCAGCGATATTACAGGGAATATCTATGGCTACACCTTC
CDR3: CASSDITGNIYGYTF

V: TRBV19
D: TRBD1
J: TRBJ2-1
size: NA
DNA: TGTGCCAGTAGTGGGACAGGGGGCCCCTACAATGAGCAGTTCTTC
CDR3: CASSGTGGPYNEQFF

V: TRBV9
D: NA
J: TRBJ2-3
size: NA
DNA: TGTGCCAGCAGCGTGGCTTCCGATACGCAGTATTTT
CDR3: CASSVASDTQYF

V: TRBV2
D: NA
J: TRBJ1-4
size: NA
DNA: TGTGCCAGCAGCGTCGACGGGTCCAGTGAAAAACTGTTTTTT
CDR3: CASSVDGSSEKLFF

V: TRBV30
D: NA
J: TRBJ2-7
size: few
DNA: TGTGCCTGGAGTGATTACAGGGTAGGGGAGCAGTACTTC
CDR3: CAWSDYRVGEQYF

V: TRBV28
D: NA
J: TRBJ1-2
size: NA
DNA: TGTGCCAGCAGTTTACCCCGTCGGAACTATGGCTACACCTTC
CDR3: CASSLPRRNYGYTF

V: TRBV5-8
D: TRBD2
J: TRBJ2-3
size: NA
DNA: TGTGCCAGCAGTCGACCCGTCTTAGCGGGGGTCACAGATACGCAGTATTTT
CDR3: CASSRPVLAGVTDTQYF

V: TRBV15
D: TRBD2
J: TRBJ2-1
size: once
DNA: TGTGCCACCAGCAGAGATGTGGGCAGACTAGCGGGATCCTACAATGAGCAGTTCTTC
CDR3: CATSRDVGRLAGSYNEQFF

V: TRBV4-1
D: NA
J: TRBJ1-5
size: NA
DNA: TGCGCCAGCAGCCAGGTAACAGGAATCAATCAGCCCCAGCATTTT
CDR3: CASSQVTGINQPQHF

V: TRBV6-1
D: NA
J: TRBJ2-5
size: NA
DNA: TGTGCCAGCAGTGAAGCGCGGCCGACAGGGACCCAGTACTTC
CDR3: CASSEARPTGTQYF

V: TRBV5-1
D: NA
J: TRBJ1-1
size: few
DNA: TGCGCCAGCAAGAGGGAGGGCACTGAAGCTTTCTTT
CDR3: CASKREGTEAFF

V: TRBV7-2
D: TRBD2
J: TRBJ2-3
size: once
DNA: TGTGCCAGCAGCTCACGACTAGCAAGAGATACGCAGTATTTT
CDR3: CASSSRLARDTQYF

V: TRBV28
D: TRBD1
J: TRBJ1-1
size: once
DNA: TGTGCCAGCAGTCCTGATCACAACAGGGGTGAAGCTTTCTTT
CDR3: CASSPDHNRGEAFF

V: TRBV28
D: TRBD2
J: TRBJ2-1
size: NA
DNA: TGTGCCAGCAGTTTGCCGACTAGCGGACCTGAGCAGTTCTTC
CDR3: CASSLPTSGPEQFF

V: TRBV5-1
D: NA
J: TRBJ2-5
size: NA
DNA: TGCGCCAGCAGCTTACAGGGAAGAGAGGAGACCCAGTACTTC
CDR3: CASSLQGREETQYF

V: TRBV6-5
D: NA
J: TRBJ2-7
size: NA
DNA: TGTGCCAGCAGCTCCACCAGGGGTTCCTACGAGCAGTACTTC
CDR3: CASSSTRGSYEQYF

V: TRBV5-1
D: NA
J: TRBJ2-1
size: NA
DNA: TGCGCCAGCAGCTTTATTAGCGATGAGCAGTTCTTC
CDR3: CASSFISDEQFF

V: TRBV6-6
D: TRBD1
J: TRBJ2-7
size: NA
DNA: TGTGCCAGCAGTTACCGCGGGACAGGGGGTTACGAGCAGTACTTC
CDR3: CASSYRGTGGYEQYF

V: TRBV5-1
D: TRBD2
J: TRBJ2-3
size: NA
DNA: TGCGCCAGCAGCTTGGAACCTGGGACTAGCGGGGGGGCTACAGATACGCAGTATTTT
CDR3: CASSLEPGTSGGATDTQYF

V: TRBV23-1
D: NA
J: TRBJ2-1
size: few
DNA: TGCGCCAGCAATCCCGACTCAAGAGCGGAGCCCGCGGGCAATGAGCAGTTCTTC
CDR3: CASNPDSRAEPAGNEQFF

V: TRBV28
D: TRBD1
J: TRBJ1-2
size: few
DNA: TGTGCCAGCAGTCGGGGACAGGGTAACGGCTACACCTTC
CDR3: CASSRGQGNGYTF

V: TRBV4-1
D: TRBD1
J: TRBJ1-4
size: NA
DNA: TGCGCCAGCAGCCAAGATGGGACAGGGGATGAAAAACTGTTTTTT
CDR3: CASSQDGTGDEKLFF

V: TRBV10-3
D: TRBD1
J: TRBJ1-5
size: NA
DNA: TGTGCCATCAGTGCGAACGGACAGGCGAATCAGCCCCAGCATTTT
CDR3: CAISANGQANQPQHF

V: TRBV5-4
D: TRBD1
J: TRBJ2-7
size: NA
DNA: TGTGCCACCGATCGAGGACAGGGCCCCTACGAGCAGTACTTC
CDR3: CATDRGQGPYEQYF

V: TRBV7-2
D: TRBD1
J: TRBJ1-4
size: NA
DNA: TGTGCCAGCAGCTACGACAGGGGGCATGAAAAACTGTTTTTT
CDR3: CASSYDRGHEKLFF

V: TRBV6-5
D: TRBD2
J: TRBJ2-1
size: NA
DNA: TGTGCCAGCAGTGAGACCGGGACTAACAATGAGCAGTTCTTC
CDR3: CASSETGTNNEQFF

V: TRBV28
D: NA
J: TRBJ2-1
size: NA
DNA: TGTGCCAGCAGTCGAGGGCTTTCCTACAATGAGCAGTTCTTC
CDR3: CASSRGLSYNEQFF

V: TRBV5-4
D: NA
J: TRBJ1-1
size: NA
DNA: TGTGCCAGCAGCCTCTTCAGTACCCCAGAAGCTTTCTTT
CDR3: CASSLFSTPEAFF

V: TRBV28
D: NA
J: TRBJ2-7
size: NA
DNA: TGTGCCAGCAGTCCCACGTCAGCAGGCTCGAAAGAGCAGTACTTC
CDR3: CASSPTSAGSKEQYF

V: TRBV5-1
D: NA
J: TRBJ2-7
size: few
DNA: TGCGCCAGCAGCTTTACAGGTTGGAACGAGCAGTACTTC
CDR3: CASSFTGWNEQYF

V: TRBV27
D: NA
J: TRBJ2-4
size: NA
DNA: TGTGCCAGCAGTTTAGGCCTCTCGGGGGACATTCAGTACTTC
CDR3: CASSLGLSGDIQYF

V: TRBV7-2
D: NA
J: TRBJ2-7
size: NA
DNA: TGTGCCAGCAGCGCTGTGGGGGGAGTTAGCTCCTACGAGCAGTACTTC
CDR3: CASSAVGGVSSYEQYF

V: TRBV28
D: TRBD1
J: TRBJ2-7
size: once
DNA: TGTGCCAGCAGTTTATGGACAGGGGGTATCGACGAGCAGTACTTC
CDR3: CASSLWTGGIDEQYF

V: TRBV27
D: NA
J: TRBJ2-5
size: NA
DNA: TGTGCCAGCGGTACTCTAGAGACCCAGTACTTC
CDR3: CASGTLETQYF

V: TRBV7-9
D: NA
J: TRBJ2-7
size: NA
DNA: TGTGCCAGCAGCACCTGGCTTTTAGAGGGCGCCGAGCAGTACTTC
CDR3: CASSTWLLEGAEQYF

V: TRBV7-3
D: TRBD2
J: TRBJ2-7
size: NA
DNA: TGTGCCAGCAGCTTAGATCCGCCTAGCGGGGCCTCCGAGCAGTACTTC
CDR3: CASSLDPPSGASEQYF

V: TRBV29-1
D: NA
J: TRBJ1-2
size: few
DNA: TGCAGCACCCACGGGGGAGCTAACTATGGCTACACCTTC
CDR3: CSTHGGANYGYTF

V: TRBV7-9
D: NA
J: TRBJ2-6
size: NA
DNA: TGTGCCAGCAGCCGCCTTAGCTCTGGGGCCAACGTCCTGACTTTC
CDR3: CASSRLSSGANVLTF

V: TRBV6-1
D: TRBD1
J: TRBJ1-1
size: NA
DNA: TGTGCCAGCGCCCGGGACAGGGCAATGAACACTGAAGCTTTCTTT
CDR3: CASARDRAMNTEAFF

V: TRBV7-2
D: NA
J: TRBJ2-7
size: NA
DNA: TGTGCCAGCAGCGAACAGGGCTACGAGCAGTACTTC
CDR3: CASSEQGYEQYF

V: TRBV6-6
D: TRBD1
J: TRBJ2-2
size: NA
DNA: TGTGCCAGCAAACGTCAGGGGGCGAACACCGGGGAGCTGTTTTTT
CDR3: CASKRQGANTGELFF

V: TRBV7-2
D: TRBD2
J: TRBJ2-5
size: NA
DNA: TGTGCCAGCACCGAACTAGCGGGGGTGGCACAGACCCAGTACTTC
CDR3: CASTELAGVAQTQYF

V: TRBV18
D: TRBD1
J: TRBJ2-5
size: few
DNA: TGTGCCAGCTCACGCCGGACAGGCCAAGAGACCCAGTACTTC
CDR3: CASSRRTGQETQYF

V: TRBV11-3
D: NA
J: TRBJ2-7
size: few
DNA: TGTGCCAGCAGCTTAAAGGGGCAGGTCTACGAGCAGTACTTC
CDR3: CASSLKGQVYEQYF

V: TRBV7-3
D: TRBD2
J: TRBJ2-2
size: NA
DNA: TGTGCCAGCAGCCTGACTAGCGAGAACACCGGGGAGCTGTTTTTT
CDR3: CASSLTSENTGELFF

V: TRBV19
D: TRBD1
J: TRBJ2-3
size: NA
DNA: TGTGCCAGTAAGGAACAGGGGGCAAGTGAAGGAGATACGCAGTATTTT
CDR3: CASKEQGASEGDTQYF

V: TRBV10-3
D: TRBD1
J: TRBJ2-1
size: NA
DNA: TGTGCCACAACCGCCGGGACAGGATACAATGAGCAGTTCTTC
CDR3: CATTAGTGYNEQFF